This is a list of T cell receptor beta chains from one sample in a study of T cells after posttransplantation cyclophosphamide. Sequenced by immunoSEQ multiplex PCR; TCRdb stores in-frame clones only, minus some. The sample consists of approximately 39,000 clones, roughly 78% of them appearing once. The source was CD4+ T cells sorted from blood, collected approximately 2,000 days after a stem cell transplant with posttransplant cyclophosphamide. Every receptor here comes from a female patient between 40 and 55 years old who received an allogeneic stem cell transplant from a related donor, was CMV-positive, and had no GVHD. The graft donor may account for some of the T cells. CDR3s include the opening cysteine and the closing phenylalanine or tryptophan. Fields, in order: V gene, D gene, CDR3 length, clone size, J gene, CDR3 DNA, CDR3 protein. A D gene is named only where the DNA matches it firmly. Size tells how often a clone was seen (once, few, many) or the class of an expanded clone, and some rows leave it out.

>TRBV6-5|TRBD1|14|-|TRBJ1-2
TGTGCCAGCAGTCCGGACAGGGAGAATGGTGGCTACACCTTC
CASSPDRENGGYTF
>TRBV29-1|TRBD1|16|-|TRBJ1-4
TGCAGCGTCCTGGACAGGGGGTCCCCAACTAATGAAAAACTGTTTTTT
CSVLDRGSPTNEKLFF
>TRBV5-4|-|16|-|TRBJ2-3
TGTGCCAGCAGCCCCTTCGTGTGGCGGAGCACAGATACGCAGTATTTT
CASSPFVWRSTDTQYF
>TRBV19|-|11|-|TRBJ1-2
TGTGCCAGTAGCCAGGGCTATGGCTACACCTTC
CASSQGYGYTF
>TRBV11-2|-|15|-|TRBJ1-2
TGTGCCAGCAGCTTAGAGGTCAACTACTTCTATGGCTACACCTTC
CASSLEVNYFYGYTF
>TRBV9|-|14|-|TRBJ1-1
TGTGCCAGCAGCGACCGTCCCCGGGGCACTGAAGCTTTCTTT
CASSDRPRGTEAFF
>TRBV19|-|15|-|TRBJ2-7
TGTGCCAGTAGTGACGCGGGGAGCTATTCCTACGAGCAGTACTTC
CASSDAGSYSYEQYF
>TRBV19|-|15|-|TRBJ2-5
TGTGCCAGTAGTATACGGACAGCTTCCCAAGAGACCCAGTACTTC
CASSIRTASQETQYF
>TRBV27|TRBD1|16|-|TRBJ2-7
TGTGCCAGCACCACCTACCGGGACAGGGATCGCTACGAGCAGTACTTC
CASTTYRDRDRYEQYF
>TRBV11-1|-|12|-|TRBJ2-7
TGTGCCAGCAGCCCCGACTTGGACGAGCAGTACTTC
CASSPDLDEQYF
>TRBV7-3|-|15|-|TRBJ1-6
TGTGCCAGCAGCTTAAACGACGGGAAGAATTCACCCCTCCACTTT
CASSLNDGKNSPLHF
>TRBV18|TRBD1|14|-|TRBJ2-2
TGTGCCAGCTCCCCGACAGGGGCCACCGGGGAGCTGTTTTTT
CASSPTGATGELFF
>TRBV2|TRBD2|18|once|TRBJ2-2
TGTGCCAGCAGAATCACCTTGCCGGGTCCCGGGGGGACCGGGGAGCTGTTTTTT
CASRITLPGPGGTGELFF
>TRBV9|TRBD1|13|-|TRBJ1-2
TGTGCCAGCAGCCTTCCAGGGGGCTACGGCTACACCTTC
CASSLPGGYGYTF
>TRBV7-8|TRBD1|15|-|TRBJ1-4
TGTGCCAGCAGACCTAACAGGGGGCGCGGTGAAAAACTGTTTTTT
CASRPNRGRGEKLFF
>TRBV18|-|12|-|TRBJ2-1
TGTGCCAGCTCGGCCCAGAGGGAGGAGCAGTTCTTC
CASSAQREEQFF
>TRBV5-1|-|13|-|TRBJ1-1
TGCGCCAGCAGCTTGACAGGGTTGACTGAAGCTTTCTTT
CASSLTGLTEAFF
>TRBV11-2|-|15|-|TRBJ1-1
TGTGCCAGCAGTACTACCGGAGCTTCGGGCACTGAAGCTTTCTTT
CASSTTGASGTEAFF
>TRBV5-5|TRBD1|16|-|TRBJ1-5
TGTGCCAGCAGCTTGGTGACAGGGGCTAGCAATCAGCCCCAGCATTTT
CASSLVTGASNQPQHF
>TRBV5-1|TRBD2|15|-|TRBJ2-1
TGCGCCAGCAGCTTGCTCGTCGGGGGGGCCGATGAGCAGTTCTTC
CASSLLVGGADEQFF
>TRBV7-9|TRBD2|17|few|TRBJ2-1
TGTGCCAGCAGTAGTCGGAGGGGACTAGCGGTAAACAATGAGCAGTTCTTC
CASSSRRGLAVNNEQFF
>TRBV5-4|-|15|once|TRBJ2-7
TGTGCCAGCAGCTTGGGTACGGACAGAGCCTACGAGCAGTACTTC
CASSLGTDRAYEQYF
>TRBV18|TRBD2|15|-|TRBJ2-1
TGTGCCAGCTCCCGGCCTAGCGGGGGGGTTAATGAGCAGTTCTTC
CASSRPSGGVNEQFF
>TRBV19|TRBD2|14|-|TRBJ2-2
TGTGCCAGTAGTCAGCGGGGGGCCACCGGGGAGCTGTTTTTT
CASSQRGATGELFF